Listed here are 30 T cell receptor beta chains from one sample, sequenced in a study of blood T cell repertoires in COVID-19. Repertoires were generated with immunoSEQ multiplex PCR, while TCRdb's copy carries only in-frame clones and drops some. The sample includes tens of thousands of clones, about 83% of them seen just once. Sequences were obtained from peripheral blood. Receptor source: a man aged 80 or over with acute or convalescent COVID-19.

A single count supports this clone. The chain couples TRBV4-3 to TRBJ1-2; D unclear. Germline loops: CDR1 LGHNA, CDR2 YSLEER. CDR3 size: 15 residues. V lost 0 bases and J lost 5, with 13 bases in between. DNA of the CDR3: TGCGCCAGCAGCCAAGATAGAAACCCGAGGTATGGCTACACCTTC. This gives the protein CASSQDRNPRYGYTF.

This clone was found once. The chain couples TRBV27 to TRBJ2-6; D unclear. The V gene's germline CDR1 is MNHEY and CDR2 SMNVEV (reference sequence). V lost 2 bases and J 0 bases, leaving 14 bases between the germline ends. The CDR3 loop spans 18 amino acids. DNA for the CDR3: TGTGCCAGCAGTTTAAGAGGTACATCACTCTCTGGGGCCAACGTCCTGACTTTC. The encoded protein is CASSLRGTSLSGANVLTF.

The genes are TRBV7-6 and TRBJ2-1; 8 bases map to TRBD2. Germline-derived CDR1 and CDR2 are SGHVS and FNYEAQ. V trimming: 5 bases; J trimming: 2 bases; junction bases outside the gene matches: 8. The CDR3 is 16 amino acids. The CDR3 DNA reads TGTGCCAGCAGCCTCATAGCGGGGAGAACCTACAATGAGCAGTTCTTC. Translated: CASSLIAGRTYNEQFF.

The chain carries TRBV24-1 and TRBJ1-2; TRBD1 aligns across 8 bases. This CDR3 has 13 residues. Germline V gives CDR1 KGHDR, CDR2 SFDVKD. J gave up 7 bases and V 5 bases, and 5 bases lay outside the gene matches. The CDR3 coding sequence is TGTGCCACCAGTGTCCAGGGGGCGAGTGGCTACACCTTC. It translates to CATSVQGASGYTF.

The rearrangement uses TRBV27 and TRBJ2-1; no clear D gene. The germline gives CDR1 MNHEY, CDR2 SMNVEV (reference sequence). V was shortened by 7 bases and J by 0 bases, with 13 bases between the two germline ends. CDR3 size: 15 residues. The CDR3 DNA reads TGTGCCAGCACCCCTCCAGCGTCCTCCTACAATGAGCAGTTCTTC. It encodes CASTPPASSYNEQFF.

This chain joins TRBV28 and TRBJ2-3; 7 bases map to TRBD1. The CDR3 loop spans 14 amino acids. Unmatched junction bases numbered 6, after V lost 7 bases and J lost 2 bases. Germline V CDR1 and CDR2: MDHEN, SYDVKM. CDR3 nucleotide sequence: TGTGCCAGCACCCGGGGACAGTTCACAGATACGCAGTATTTT. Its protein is CASTRGQFTDTQYF.

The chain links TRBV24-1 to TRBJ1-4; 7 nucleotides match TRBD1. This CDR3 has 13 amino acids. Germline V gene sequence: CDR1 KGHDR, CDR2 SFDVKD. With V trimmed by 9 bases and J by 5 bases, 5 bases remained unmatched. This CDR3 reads CATEGQNNEKLFF. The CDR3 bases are TGTGCCACCGAGGGACAGAACAATGAAAAACTGTTTTTT.

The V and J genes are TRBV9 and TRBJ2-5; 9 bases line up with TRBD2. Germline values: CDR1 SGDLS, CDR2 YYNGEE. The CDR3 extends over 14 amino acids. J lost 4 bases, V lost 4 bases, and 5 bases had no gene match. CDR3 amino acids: CASSSSSGAETQYF. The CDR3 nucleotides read TGTGCCAGCAGCTCCTCTAGCGGGGCAGAGACCCAGTACTTC.

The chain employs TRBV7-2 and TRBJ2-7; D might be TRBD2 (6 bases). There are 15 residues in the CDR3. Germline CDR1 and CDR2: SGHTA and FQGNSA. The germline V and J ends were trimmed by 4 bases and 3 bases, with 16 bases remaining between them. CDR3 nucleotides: TGTGCCAGCAGCTCCCCCGGGGGAGTGGGCTACGAGCAGTACTTC. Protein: CASSSPGGVGYEQYF.

DNA of the CDR3: TGCGCCACCAACAGGGGAAACACTGAAGCTTTCTTT. It codes for CATNRGNTEAFF. The rearrangement links TRBV4-1 to TRBJ1-1, with TRBD1 matching 7 bases. CDR1 is MGHRA and CDR2 is YSYEKL in the germline V gene. The trim removed 10 bases at V and 2 bases at J, leaving 4 bases unmatched. This CDR3 spans 12 amino acids.

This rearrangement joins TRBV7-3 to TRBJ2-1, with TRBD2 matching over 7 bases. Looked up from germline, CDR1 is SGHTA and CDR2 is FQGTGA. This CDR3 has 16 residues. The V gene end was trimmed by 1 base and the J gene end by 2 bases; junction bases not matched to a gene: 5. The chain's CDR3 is CASSLIPGGAYNEQFF. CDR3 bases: TGTGCCAGCAGCTTAATCCCGGGGGGAGCCTACAATGAGCAGTTCTTC. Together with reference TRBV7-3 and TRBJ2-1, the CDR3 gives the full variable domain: GAGVSQTPSNKVTEKGKYVELRCDPISGHTALYWYRQSLGQGPEFLIYFQGTGAADDSGLPNDRFFAVRPEGSVSTLKIQRTERGDSAVYLCASSLIPGGAYNEQFFGPGTRLTVL.

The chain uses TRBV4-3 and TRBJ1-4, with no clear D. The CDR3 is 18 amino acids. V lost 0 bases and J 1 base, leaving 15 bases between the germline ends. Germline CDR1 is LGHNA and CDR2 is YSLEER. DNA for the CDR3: TGCGCCAGCAGCCAAGAAACGGCAGCAAGGAGAACTAATGAAAAACTGTTTTTT. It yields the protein CASSQETAARRTNEKLFF.

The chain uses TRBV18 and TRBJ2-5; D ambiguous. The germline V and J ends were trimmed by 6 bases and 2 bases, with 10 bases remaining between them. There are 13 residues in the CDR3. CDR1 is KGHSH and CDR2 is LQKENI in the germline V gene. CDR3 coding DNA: TGTGCCAGCTCCCTACAGTTACAAGAGACCCAGTACTTC. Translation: CASSLQLQETQYF.

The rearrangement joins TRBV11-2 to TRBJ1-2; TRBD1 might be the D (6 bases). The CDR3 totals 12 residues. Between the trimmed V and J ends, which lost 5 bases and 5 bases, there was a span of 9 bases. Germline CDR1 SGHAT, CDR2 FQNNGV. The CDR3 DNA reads TGTGCCAGCAGCGCGACAGGTTATGGCTACACCTTC. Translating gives CASSATGYGYTF.

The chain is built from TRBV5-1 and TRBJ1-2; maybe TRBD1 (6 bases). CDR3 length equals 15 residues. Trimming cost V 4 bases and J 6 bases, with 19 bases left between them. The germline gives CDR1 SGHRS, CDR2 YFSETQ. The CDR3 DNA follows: TGCGCCAGCAGCCCCCGGGACACCGGTGGTAATGGCTACACCTTC. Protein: CASSPRDTGGNGYTF.

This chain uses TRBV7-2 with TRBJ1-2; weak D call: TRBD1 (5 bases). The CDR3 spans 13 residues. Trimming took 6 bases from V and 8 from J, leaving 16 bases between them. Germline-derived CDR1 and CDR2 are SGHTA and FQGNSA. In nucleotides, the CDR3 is TGTGCCAGCAGTCAAACTTCCCAGGGAGGCTACACCTTC. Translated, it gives CASSQTSQGGYTF.

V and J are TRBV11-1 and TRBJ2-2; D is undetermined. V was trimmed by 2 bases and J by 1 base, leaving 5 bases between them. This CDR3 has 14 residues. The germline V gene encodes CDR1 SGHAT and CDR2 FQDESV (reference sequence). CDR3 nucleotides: TGTGCCAGCAGCTTATCGGGGAACACCGGGGAGCTGTTTTTT. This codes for CASSLSGNTGELFF.

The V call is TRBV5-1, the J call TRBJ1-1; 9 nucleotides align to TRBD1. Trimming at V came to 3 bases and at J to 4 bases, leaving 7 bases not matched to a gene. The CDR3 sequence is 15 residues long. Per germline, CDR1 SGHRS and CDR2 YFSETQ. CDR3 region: CASSSAGQGFTEAFF. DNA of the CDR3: TGCGCCAGCAGCTCAGCTGGACAGGGGTTCACTGAAGCTTTCTTT.

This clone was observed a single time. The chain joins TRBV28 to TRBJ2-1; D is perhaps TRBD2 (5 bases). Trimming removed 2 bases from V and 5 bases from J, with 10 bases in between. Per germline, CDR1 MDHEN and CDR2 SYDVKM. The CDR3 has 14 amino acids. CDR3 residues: CASSLTGNNNEQFF. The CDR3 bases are TGTGCCAGCAGTTTAACCGGGAACAACAATGAGCAGTTCTTC.

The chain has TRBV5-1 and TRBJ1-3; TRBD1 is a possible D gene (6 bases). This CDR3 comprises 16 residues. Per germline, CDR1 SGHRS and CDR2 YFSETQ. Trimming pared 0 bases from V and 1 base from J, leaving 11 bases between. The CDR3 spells CASSLANRESGNTIYF. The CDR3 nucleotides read TGCGCCAGCAGCTTGGCCAACAGGGAATCTGGAAACACCATATATTTT.

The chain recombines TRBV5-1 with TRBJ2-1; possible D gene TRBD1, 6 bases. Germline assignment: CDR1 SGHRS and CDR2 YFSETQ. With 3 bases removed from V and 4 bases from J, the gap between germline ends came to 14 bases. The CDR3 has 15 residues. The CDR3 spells CASSSDSSSYNEQFF. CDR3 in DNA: TGCGCCAGCAGCTCGGACAGTAGTTCTTACAATGAGCAGTTCTTC. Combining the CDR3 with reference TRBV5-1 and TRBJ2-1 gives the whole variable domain KAGVTQTPRYLIKTRGQQVTLSCSPISGHRSVSWYQQTPGQGLQFLFEYFSETQRNKGNFPGRFSGRQFSNSRSEMNVSTLELGDSALYLCASSSDSSSYNEQFFGPGTRLTVL.

The CDR3 loop reads CASSPLPMTGPTEAFF. CDR3 DNA: TGTGCCAGCTCACCTCTGCCGATGACAGGGCCCACTGAAGCTTTCTTT. This chain uses TRBV18 with TRBJ1-1; TRBD1 agrees at 7 bases. The CDR3 runs to 16 residues. Germline lookup yields CDR1 KGHSH and CDR2 LQKENI. After removal of 3 bases from V and 4 bases from J, the junction contained 11 bases not matched to a gene. The variable domain in full, completed from reference TRBV18 and TRBJ1-1, reads NAGVMQNPRHLVRRRGQEARLRCSPMKGHSHVYWYRQLPEEGLKFMVYLQKENIIDESGMPKERFSAEFPKEGPSILRIQQVVRGDSAAYFCASSPLPMTGPTEAFFGQGTRLTVV.

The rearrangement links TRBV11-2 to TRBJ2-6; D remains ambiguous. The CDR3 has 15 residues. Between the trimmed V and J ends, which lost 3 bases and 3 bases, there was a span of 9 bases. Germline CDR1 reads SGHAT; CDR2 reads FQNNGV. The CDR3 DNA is TGTGCCAGCAGCTTCTATTCTGATGGGGCCAACGTCCTGACTTTC. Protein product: CASSFYSDGANVLTF.

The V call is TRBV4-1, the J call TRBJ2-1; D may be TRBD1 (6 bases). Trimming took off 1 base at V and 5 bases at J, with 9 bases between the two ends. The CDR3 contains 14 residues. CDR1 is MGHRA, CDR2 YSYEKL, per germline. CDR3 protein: CASSQAGAHNEQFF. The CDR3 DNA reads TGCGCCAGCAGCCAAGCAGGGGCTCACAATGAGCAGTTCTTC.

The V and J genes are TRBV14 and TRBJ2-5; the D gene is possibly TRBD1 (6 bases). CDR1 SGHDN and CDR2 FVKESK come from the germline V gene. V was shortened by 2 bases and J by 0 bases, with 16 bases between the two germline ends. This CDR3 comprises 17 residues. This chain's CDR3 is CASSQSRTGRYQETQYF. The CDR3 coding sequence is TGTGCCAGCAGCCAATCACGAACAGGGCGCTACCAAGAGACCCAGTACTTC.

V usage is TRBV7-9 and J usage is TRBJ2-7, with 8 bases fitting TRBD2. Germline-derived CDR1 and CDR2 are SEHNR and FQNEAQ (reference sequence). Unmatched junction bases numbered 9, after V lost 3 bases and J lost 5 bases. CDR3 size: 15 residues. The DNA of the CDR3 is TGTGCCAGCAGCTTCTGGGCGGGAGGCCCCCACGAGCAGTACTTC. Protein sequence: CASSFWAGGPHEQYF.

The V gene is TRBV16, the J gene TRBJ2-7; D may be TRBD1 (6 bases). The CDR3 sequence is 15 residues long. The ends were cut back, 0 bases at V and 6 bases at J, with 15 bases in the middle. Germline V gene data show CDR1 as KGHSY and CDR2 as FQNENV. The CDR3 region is CASSQSERTAAEQYF. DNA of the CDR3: TGTGCCAGCAGCCAATCGGAAAGGACAGCCGCCGAGCAGTACTTC.

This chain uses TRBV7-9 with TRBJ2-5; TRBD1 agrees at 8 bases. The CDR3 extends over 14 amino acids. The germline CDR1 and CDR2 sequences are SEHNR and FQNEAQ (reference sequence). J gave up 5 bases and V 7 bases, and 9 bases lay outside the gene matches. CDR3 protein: CASTLQGARETQYF. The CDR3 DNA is TGTGCCAGCACCCTCCAGGGGGCGCGGGAGACCCAGTACTTC.

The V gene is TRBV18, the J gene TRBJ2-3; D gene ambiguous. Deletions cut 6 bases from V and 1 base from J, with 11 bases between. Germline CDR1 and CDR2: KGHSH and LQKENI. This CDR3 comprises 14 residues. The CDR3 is CASSLTIGTDTQYF. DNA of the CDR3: TGTGCCAGCTCTCTCACTATCGGCACAGATACGCAGTATTTT. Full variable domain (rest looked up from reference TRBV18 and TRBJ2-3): NAGVMQNPRHLVRRRGQEARLRCSPMKGHSHVYWYRQLPEEGLKFMVYLQKENIIDESGMPKERFSAEFPKEGPSILRIQQVVRGDSAAYFCASSLTIGTDTQYFGPGTRLTVL.

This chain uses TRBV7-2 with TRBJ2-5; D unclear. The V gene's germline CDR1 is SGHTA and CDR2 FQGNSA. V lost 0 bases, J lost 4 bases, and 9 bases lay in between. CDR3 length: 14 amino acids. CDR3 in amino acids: CASSLAETAETQYF. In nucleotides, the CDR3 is TGTGCCAGCAGCTTAGCGGAGACGGCAGAGACCCAGTACTTC.